The entry that follows covers one T cell receptor beta chain sequence. Its target is not known. Germline CDR1 is MRHNA and CDR2 is SNTAGT. The CDR3 contains 15 residues. The TCR beta sequencing libraries came from UMI-labeled 5' RACE. No DNA is given; TCRdb re-called the 5' RACE reads and lists each CDR3 protein once. The sample data list 11,000 or so distinct CDR3 sequences. The sample originates from a study of human CD8 memory T cell subsets. General study findings and limits: Repertoires of stem-like memory and precursor exhausted T cells showed minimal mutual overlap.

Per subset, duplicate vials of some 150,000 sorted CD8+ T cells supplied RNA. This sequence originates from a human donor in good health. Sequencing was done on a sample of CD8+ T cells from PBMCs. The rearrangement uses TRBV6-4 and TRBJ2-1. Here the CDR3 reads CASSESESSYNEQFF.